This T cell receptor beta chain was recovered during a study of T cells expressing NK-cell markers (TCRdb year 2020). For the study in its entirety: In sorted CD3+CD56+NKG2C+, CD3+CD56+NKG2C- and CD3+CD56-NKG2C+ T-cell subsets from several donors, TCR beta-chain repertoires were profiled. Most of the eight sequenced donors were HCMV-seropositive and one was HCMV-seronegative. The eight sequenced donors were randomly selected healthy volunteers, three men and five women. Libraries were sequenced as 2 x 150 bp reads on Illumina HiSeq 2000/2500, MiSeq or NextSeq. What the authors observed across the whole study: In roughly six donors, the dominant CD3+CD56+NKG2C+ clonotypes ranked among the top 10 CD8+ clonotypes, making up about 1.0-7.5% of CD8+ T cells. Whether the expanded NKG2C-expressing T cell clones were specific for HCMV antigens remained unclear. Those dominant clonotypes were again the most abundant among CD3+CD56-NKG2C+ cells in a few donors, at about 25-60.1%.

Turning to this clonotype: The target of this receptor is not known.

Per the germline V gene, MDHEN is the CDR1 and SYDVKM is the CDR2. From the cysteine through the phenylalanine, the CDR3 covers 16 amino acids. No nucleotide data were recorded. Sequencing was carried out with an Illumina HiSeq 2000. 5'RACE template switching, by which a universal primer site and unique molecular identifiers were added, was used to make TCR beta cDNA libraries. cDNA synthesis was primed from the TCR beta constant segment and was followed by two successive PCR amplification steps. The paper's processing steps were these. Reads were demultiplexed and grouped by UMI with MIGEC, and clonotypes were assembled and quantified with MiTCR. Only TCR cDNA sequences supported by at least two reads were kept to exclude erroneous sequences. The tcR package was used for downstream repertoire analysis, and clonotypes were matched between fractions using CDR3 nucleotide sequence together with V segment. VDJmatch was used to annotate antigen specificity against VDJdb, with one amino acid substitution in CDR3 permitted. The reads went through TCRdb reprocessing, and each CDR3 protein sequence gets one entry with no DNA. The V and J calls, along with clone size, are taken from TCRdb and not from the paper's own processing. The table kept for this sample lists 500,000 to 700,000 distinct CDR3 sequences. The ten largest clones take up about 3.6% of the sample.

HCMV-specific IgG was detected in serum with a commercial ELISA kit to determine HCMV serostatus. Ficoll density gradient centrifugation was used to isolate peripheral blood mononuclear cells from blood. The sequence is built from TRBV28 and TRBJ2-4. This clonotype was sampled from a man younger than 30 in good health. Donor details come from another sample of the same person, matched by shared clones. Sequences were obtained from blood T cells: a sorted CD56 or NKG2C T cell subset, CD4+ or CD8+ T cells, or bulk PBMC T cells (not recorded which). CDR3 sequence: CASSSARALAKNIQYF.